This T cell receptor (beta chain) stems from a study of graft-versus-host responses after intestinal transplantation. The CDR3 contains 21 residues. The germline gives CDR1 LNHDA, CDR2 SQIVND (reference sequence). Trimming pared 5 bases from V and 2 bases from J, leaving 32 bases between. In the case of this clone: Its antigen is still unknown.

Repertoires were generated with immunoSEQ multiplex PCR, while TCRdb's copy carries only in-frame clones and drops some. The sample shows about 70,000 clones, 90% to 95% of them seen only once. This chain links TRBV19 with TRBJ2-3; D may be TRBD2 (10 bases). The clonotype was recovered from a human donor who received an intestinal transplant. The sample in question was unstimulated CD8+ T cells sorted from spleen or lymph node cells, obtained before intestinal transplant. In DNA form, the CDR3 reads TGTGCCAGTAGTGCAGACAGGGGGGAGACTAGCGGGCCCCTACTCACAGATACGCAGTATTTT. It yields the protein CASSADRGETSGPLLTDTQYF.